This TCR beta chain was identified in a study of blood T cell repertoires in COVID-19. Study information: The United States, Italy and Spain supplied acute and convalescent COVID-19 samples.

The J segment lost 8 bases and the V segment lost 3 bases, leaving 11 bases of the junction unmatched. The CDR3 has 16 residues. From germline, CDR1 is SNHLY and CDR2 FYNNEI. The Seattle patients joined while their infection was active and were tracked longitudinally afterward. Repertoires were generated with immunoSEQ multiplex PCR, while TCRdb's copy carries only in-frame clones and drops some. The sample lists 540,000 or so clones, about 88% occurring once. V usage is TRBV2 and J usage is TRBJ2-1; 9 bases map to TRBD2. Material for sequencing was peripheral blood. This clonotype was sampled from a woman in her 50s with COVID-19, enrolled during active disease. The CDR3 spells CASSDPERGDWDEQFF. CDR3 coding DNA: TGTGCCAGCAGTGACCCCGAGCGGGGGGATTGGGATGAGCAGTTCTTC.